This T cell receptor (beta chain) comes out of a study of cytomegalovirus exposure and HLA in healthy donors. Turning to the study itself: Early released data comprised around 80 million unique TCRs from HLA-typed donors. General study results and limits: Sequencing depth across donors, presence/absence analyses assumed, was roughly uniform. From TCR beta sequences, most subjects' HLA-A and HLA-B alleles were reportedly predicted accurately.

This CDR3 is 15 amino acids long. Trimming cost V 3 bases and J 0 bases; bases outside gene matches: 2. The germline CDR1 and CDR2 sequences are LNHNV and YYDKDF (reference sequence). In the case of this clone: Its target is not known.

Primers included in the PCR were 60 Vbeta and 13 Jbeta primers. Method: immunoSEQ multiplex PCR; TCRdb's copy keeps in-frame clones and lacks some. The sample holds approximately 38,000 clones; roughly 67% are singletons and the top ten take roughly 18%. The source is a man aged 50-60 years in good health and CMV-seropositive. Sequencing used PBMCs. The chain joins TRBV15 to TRBJ2-1; 7 nucleotides match TRBD1. CDR3 coding DNA: TGTGCCACCAGCAGGACAGGGAGCTCCTACAATGAGCAGTTCTTC. This sequence encodes CATSRTGSSYNEQFF. Full variable domain (rest looked up from reference TRBV15 and TRBJ2-1): DAMVIQNPRYQVTQFGKPVTLSCSQTLNHNVMYWYQQKSSQAPKLLFHYYDKDFNNEADTPDNFQSRRPNTSFCFLDIRSPGLGDTAMYLCATSRTGSSYNEQFFGPGTRLTVL.